The sequence of this TCR beta chain was determined in a study of shared clonotypes between healthy human individuals. This clone was seen more than once but under ten times. Profiling relied on immunoSEQ multiplex PCR, and the TCRdb table lists in-frame clones only, not all of them. The sample carries around 1.1 million clones, 70% to 80% recorded once. Germline V gives CDR1 SGHRS, CDR2 YFSETQ. Trimming pared 2 bases from V and 1 base from J, leaving 9 bases between. CDR3 length: 15 residues. The chain recombines TRBV5-1 with TRBJ2-2; D not certain. This TCR came from a man younger than 35 in good health. Some clones in this sample may be carry-over from other donors' samples. Input material: memory CD4+ T cells from PBMCs. Subset here: CD45RA-negative fraction. CDR3 amino acids: CASSFLGENTGELFF. CDR3 coding DNA: TGCGCCAGCAGCTTTCTTGGGGAGAACACCGGGGAGCTGTTTTTT.